The 19 T cell receptor beta chains listed next were all sequenced from one sample in a study of T cell responses to AZD1222 COVID-19 vaccine. Produced via immunoSEQ multiplex PCR; TCRdb's table is partial and in-frame only. The sample gives around 100,000 clones, about 85% of which show up once; under 3% is in the top ten. The specimen comprised peripheral blood, sampled 28 days after the second AZD1222 dose. The receptors originated from an adult who received the AZD1222 COVID-19 vaccine.

The gene calls are TRBV6-7 and TRBJ2-2; 8 bases agree with TRBD1. TRBV6-7 is sorted into the ORF group, with uncertain function. Trimming cost V 0 bases and J 6 bases; bases outside gene matches: 12. This CDR3 is built from 18 residues. CDR3 residues: CASSYSNTGQENSGELFF. For the CDR3, the DNA is TGTGCCAGCAGTTACTCGAACACGGGACAGGAGAATTCCGGGGAGCTGTTTTTT.

The chain is built from TRBV5-1 and TRBJ2-7; no definite D call. In germline, CDR1 is SGHRS, CDR2 YFSETQ. CDR3 length: 16 amino acids. Trimming took 2 bases from V and 3 from J, leaving 18 bases between them. CDR3: CASSLNTGLANYEQYF. The CDR3, as DNA: TGCGCCAGCAGCTTAAACACGGGTCTCGCCAACTACGAGCAGTACTTC. Together with reference TRBV5-1 and TRBJ2-7, the CDR3 gives the full variable domain: KAGVTQTPRYLIKTRGQQVTLSCSPISGHRSVSWYQQTPGQGLQFLFEYFSETQRNKGNFPGRFSGRQFSNSRSEMNVSTLELGDSALYLCASSLNTGLANYEQYFGPGTRLTVT.

The rearrangement uses TRBV5-1 and TRBJ1-1, with 7 bases that match TRBD1. Germline V gene data show CDR1 as SGHRS and CDR2 as YFSETQ. V shed 4 bases, J shed 0 bases, and the junction held 3 bases outside the gene matches. The CDR3 totals 14 residues. The DNA for the CDR3 is TGCGCCAGCAGCGCGGACAGGTTGAACACTGAAGCTTTCTTT. Translation: CASSADRLNTEAFF.

This chain links TRBV10-3 with TRBJ2-7; perhaps TRBD2 as D (5 bases). Trimming removed 4 bases at V and 0 bases at J, with 10 bases between. The CDR3 contains 14 residues. CDR1 ENHRY and CDR2 SYGVKD come from the germline V gene. Here the CDR3 reads CAISVKGSSYEQYF. The CDR3 nucleotides read TGTGCCATCAGTGTTAAAGGGAGCTCCTACGAGCAGTACTTC.

V and J are TRBV3-1 (or the pseudogene TRBV3-2) and TRBJ2-7; 11 nucleotides line up with TRBD2. CDR1 LGHDT and CDR2 YNNKEL come from the germline V gene (reference sequence). With 1 base clipped from V and 0 bases from J, the junction kept 5 bases outside the gene matches. The CDR3 spans 17 residues. CDR3 in amino acids: CASSQAPGTSGSYEQYF. Written as DNA, the CDR3 is TGTGCCAGCAGCCAAGCTCCCGGGACTAGCGGCTCCTACGAGCAGTACTTC.

The rearrangement uses TRBV2 and TRBJ1-4; D remains unclear. The V gene's germline CDR1 is SNHLY and CDR2 FYNNEI. Trimming took off 3 bases at V and 6 bases at J, with 11 bases between the two ends. The CDR3 covers 14 residues. CDR3 coding DNA: TGTGCCAGCAGTGAGGAATCAGGACATGAAAAACTGTTTTTT. It encodes CASSEESGHEKLFF.

The gene calls are TRBV4-2 and TRBJ1-1; the D gene is possibly TRBD1 (6 bases). Germline CDR1 and CDR2: LGHNA and YNFKEQ. The germline V and J ends were trimmed by 1 base and 3 bases, with 9 bases remaining between them. The CDR3 is 14 amino acids. The DNA of the CDR3 is TGTGCCAGCAGCCAAGTTAACAGGGACACTGAAGCTTTCTTT. Translated, it gives CASSQVNRDTEAFF.

The rearrangement joins TRBV6-5 to TRBJ2-2; D is ambiguous. Germline V gene lookup returns CDR1 MNHEY and CDR2 SVGAGI. CDR3 length equals 13 residues. V was shortened by 3 bases and J by 5 bases, with 7 bases between the two germline ends. Here the CDR3 reads CASSYMKTGELFF. The DNA of the CDR3 is TGTGCCAGCAGTTATATGAAGACCGGGGAGCTGTTTTTT.

The chain links TRBV12-3 or TRBV12-4 to TRBJ2-3; D is possibly TRBD1 (6 bases). There are 13 residues in the CDR3. V lost 5 bases to trimming and J lost 5 bases, with 11 bases between them. The CDR3, as DNA: TGTGCCAGCAGTCTTGGGACACAAGATACGCAGTATTTT. As protein: CASSLGTQDTQYF.

The chain combines TRBV20-1 with TRBJ1-1, with D hard to call. The germline gives CDR1 DFQATT, CDR2 SNEGSKA (reference sequence). With 0 bases removed from V and 8 bases from J, the gap between germline ends came to 7 bases. The CDR3 has 11 residues. CDR3: CSAREAREAFF. In nucleotides, the CDR3 is TGCAGTGCTAGAGAGGCCCGAGAAGCTTTCTTT.

The V gene is TRBV28, the J gene TRBJ2-3, with 8 nucleotides matching TRBD1. Trimming at V came to 4 bases and at J to 5 bases, leaving 5 bases not matched to a gene. Germline V lookup: CDR1 MDHEN, CDR2 SYDVKM. The CDR3 sequence is 14 residues long. For the CDR3, the DNA is TGTGCCAGCAGTTCGGCAGGGGGCATAGATACGCAGTATTTT. Translation gives CASSSAGGIDTQYF.

V and J are TRBV24-1 and TRBJ1-2; D is ambiguous. CDR1 is KGHDR and CDR2 is SFDVKD in the germline V gene. The CDR3 runs 14 residues. Trimming cost V 3 bases and J 0 bases, with 7 bases left between them. CDR3 DNA sequence: TGTGCCACCAGTGATGCGGGTGCTAACTATGGCTACACCTTC. Protein: CATSDAGANYGYTF.

The rearrangement uses TRBV19 and TRBJ2-3; TRBD2 aligns across 15 bases. V gave up 2 bases and J gave up 3 bases; unmatched junction bases: 6. CDR1 and CDR2 (germline): LNHDA, SQIVND (reference sequence). The CDR3 covers 18 residues. DNA for the CDR3: TGTGCCAGTAGTATAAAGGGACTAGCGGGAGGCTCTACAGATACGCAGTATTTT. Protein product: CASSIKGLAGGSTDTQYF.

V usage is TRBV29-1 and J usage is TRBJ1-1; no reliable D call. CDR1 and CDR2 (germline): SQVTM, ANQGSEA. Trimming pared 7 bases from V and 1 base from J, leaving 22 bases between. The CDR3 has 16 amino acids. CDR3 loop: CSAVPELQGRNTEAFF. As DNA, the CDR3 is TGCAGCGCGGTCCCCGAACTACAAGGACGGAACACTGAAGCTTTCTTT.

This chain joins TRBV9 and TRBJ2-7, with D possibly being TRBD1 (6 bases). The CDR3 has 13 amino acids. V shed 2 bases and J shed 6 bases, with 12 bases lying between them. Germline V gene sequence: CDR1 SGDLS, CDR2 YYNGEE. The CDR3 region is CASSVDRFSEQYF. The CDR3 coding sequence is TGTGCCAGCAGCGTCGACAGGTTCTCCGAGCAGTACTTC. Full variable domain (missing parts from reference TRBV9 and TRBJ2-7): DSGVTQTPKHLITATGQRVTLRCSPRSGDLSVYWYQQSLDQGLQFLIQYYNGEERAKGNILERFSAQQFPDLHSELNLSSLELGDSALYFCASSVDRFSEQYFGPGTRLTVT.

In DNA, the CDR3 is TGTGCCAGCAGCCAGCGGGAAAAACTGTTTTTT. Translating gives CASSQREKLFF. This sequence joins TRBV14 and TRBJ1-4; D remains unclear. V was pared by 3 bases and J by 8 bases, with 4 bases between. Germline V CDR1 and CDR2: SGHDN, FVKESK. The CDR3 has 11 residues. Complete variable domain (other parts from reference TRBV14 and TRBJ1-4): EAGVTQFPSHSVIEKGQTVTLRCDPISGHDNLYWYRRVMGKEIKFLLHFVKESKQDESGMPNNRFLAERTGGTYSTLKVQPAELEDSGVYFCASSQREKLFFGSGTQLSVL.

This clone showed up just a few times. V and J are TRBV30 and TRBJ1-1; unclear D gene. The ends were cut back, 4 bases at V and 4 bases at J, with 16 bases in the middle. Germline values: CDR1 GTSNPN, CDR2 SVGIG (reference sequence). CDR3 length: 14 amino acids. The CDR3, as DNA: TGTGCCTGGACCGAAAGTCTCTTGGGCACTGAAGCTTTCTTT. It encodes CAWTESLLGTEAFF.

The chain recombines TRBV6-5 with TRBJ1-3, with 7 bases fitting TRBD1. After removal of 4 bases from V and 4 bases from J, the junction contained 1 base not matched to a gene. CDR1 and CDR2 (germline): MNHEY, SVGAGI. The CDR3 runs 13 residues. The CDR3 loop reads CASSSGQGNTIYF. The CDR3 DNA follows: TGTGCCAGCAGTTCGGGACAGGGAAACACCATATATTTT.

The CDR3 bases are TGCGCCAGCAGCTTGACAGGGGGGGACTCTGGAAACACCATATATTTT. Its translation: CASSLTGGDSGNTIYF. This rearrangement joins TRBV5-1 to TRBJ1-3; 8 bases are shared with TRBD1. Germline V gene sequence: CDR1 SGHRS, CDR2 YFSETQ. Germline trimming cut 1 base from V and 0 bases from J; bases unmatched to any gene: 3. The CDR3 totals 16 residues.